These 24 T cell receptor beta chains were sequenced from one sample in a study of spatial heterogeneity in lung cancer. Time point here: sample taken at primary tumor resection. Sequencing covered unsorted whole RNA taken from tumor, nontumor lung or frozen PBMC. TCRdb fed the 5' RACE reads into MiXCR, producing one record per CDR3 protein. The sample has 70,000 to 90,000 distinct CDR3 sequences, 10% to 15% seen once. The specimen was PBMCs, collected at surgery. These receptors originate from a male donor with early-stage non-small cell lung cancer.

This clonotype occurred many times. The chain carries TRBV5-1 and TRBJ1-1, with a possible D match to TRBD1 (5 bases). The CDR3 has 13 amino acids. CDR1 and CDR2 (germline): SGHRS, YFSETQ. V lost 4 bases and J 3 bases, leaving 10 bases between the germline ends. The CDR3 region is CASSQTGDTEAFF. Here the CDR3 DNA reads TGCGCCAGCAGCCAGACGGGGGACACTGAAGCTTTCTTT. Complete variable domain (other parts from reference TRBV5-1 and TRBJ1-1): KAGVTQTPRYLIKTRGQQVTLSCSPISGHRSVSWYQQTPGQGLQFLFEYFSETQRNKGNFPGRFSGRQFSNSRSEMNVSTLELGDSALYLCASSQTGDTEAFFGQGTRLTVV.

On this clonotype itself: At one of its ends the junction is not consistent with the germline gene, which may arise from a read error. J is TRBJ2-7 and V is TRBV5-1; the D gene is possibly TRBD2 (6 bases). Germline CDR1 and CDR2: SGHRS and YFSETQ. The CDR3 spans 14 residues. The CDR3 DNA reads TGCGCCAGCAGATTGGCTAGCGCCTCCTACGAGCAGTACTTC. Its protein is CASRLASASYEQYF.

The chain recombines TRBV7-9 with TRBJ1-4; 8 bases match TRBD1. The length of the CDR3 is 14 residues. CDR1 is SEHNR, CDR2 FQNEAQ, per germline (reference sequence). After removal of 5 bases from V and 8 bases from J, the junction contained 7 bases not matched to a gene. The CDR3 region is CASSPGQGAEKLFF. CDR3 in DNA: TGTGCCAGCAGCCCTGGACAGGGTGCGGAAAAACTGTTTTTT.

This clonotype was observed many times. This chain links TRBV6-2 or TRBV6-3 with TRBJ2-3, with unresolved D. The V and J ends lost 0 bases and 4 bases respectively, with 5 bases between them. CDR1 and CDR2 from the germline V gene are MNHEY and SVGEGT. The CDR3 sequence is 13 residues long. The CDR3 DNA sequence: TGTGCCAGCAGTTACTCGATGGCAGATACGCAGTATTTT. Protein: CASSYSMADTQYF.

The chain recombines TRBV27 with TRBJ1-1; 7 bases fit TRBD1. Trimming cost V 9 bases and J 7 bases; bases outside gene matches: 11. The CDR3 contains 13 residues. The V gene's germline CDR1 is MNHEY and CDR2 SMNVEV (reference sequence). The DNA of the CDR3 is TGTGCCAGTAGACAACCAGGGGGGTTTGAAGCTTTCTTT. The encoded protein is CASRQPGGFEAFF.

A few counts support this clonotype. The chain links TRBV20-1 to TRBJ2-7, with 7 bases matching TRBD1. Germline V lookup: CDR1 DFQATT, CDR2 SNEGSKA (reference sequence). The CDR3 sequence is 14 residues long. Trimming cost V 2 bases and J 3 bases; bases outside gene matches: 7. The DNA of the CDR3 is TGCAGTGCTAGATCCACAGGGGTTTTCTACGAGCAGTACTTC. This gives the protein CSARSTGVFYEQYF.

The rearrangement uses TRBV7-9 and TRBJ2-2; D is perhaps TRBD1 (6 bases). Germline CDR1 SEHNR, CDR2 FQNEAQ (reference sequence). The CDR3 length is 15 residues. V was shortened by 5 bases and J by 5 bases, with 15 bases between the two germline ends. The CDR3 coding sequence is TGTGCCAGCAGCCCTTCCACAGGGACGACCGGGGAGCTGTTTTTT. It yields the protein CASSPSTGTTGELFF.

The table lists this clonotype with a few counts. The rearrangement joins TRBV12-3 or TRBV12-4 to TRBJ2-2; the D gene is possibly TRBD1 (5 bases). The CDR3 is 14 amino acids. Trimming left V 3 bases short and J 7 bases short, with 12 bases between. This CDR3 reads CASSFNRPSGELFF. As DNA, the CDR3 is TGTGCCAGCAGTTTTAACAGGCCCAGCGGGGAGCTGTTTTTT.

As DNA, the CDR3 is TGTGCCAGCAGTTTCACGGGGGAAAAACTGTTTTTT. Residues: CASSFTGEKLFF. This chain links TRBV27 with TRBJ1-4; no clear D. The germline V gene encodes CDR1 MNHEY and CDR2 SMNVEV (reference sequence). The CDR3 consists of 12 residues. Trimming took 3 bases from V and 8 from J, leaving 7 bases between them.

This clonotype showed up many times. This chain connects TRBV3-1 to TRBJ2-1; 7 nucleotides line up with TRBD2. This CDR3 has 16 amino acids. V was pared by 4 bases and J by 4 bases, with 10 bases of the junction left unmatched. CDR1 LGHDT and CDR2 YNNKEL come from the germline V gene (reference sequence). CDR3 sequence reads: CASSPPSSGNYNEQFF. CDR3 nucleotides: TGTGCCAGCAGCCCGCCCTCAAGCGGGAATTACAATGAGCAGTTCTTC.

The rearrangement joins TRBV9 to TRBJ1-2; a weak D match, TRBD1 (6 bases). The CDR3 totals 16 residues. Per the germline V gene, CDR1 is SGDLS and CDR2 is YYNGEE. Trimming cost V 4 bases and J 2 bases, with 18 bases left between them. The CDR3 loop is CASSPGGATGNYGYTF. The CDR3, as DNA: TGTGCCAGCAGCCCGGGGGGGGCGACAGGCAACTATGGCTACACCTTC.

This clonotype was seen many times. The chain carries TRBV10-2 and TRBJ1-2; possible D gene TRBD1, 5 bases. Germline CDR1 is WSHSY and CDR2 is SAAADI. With 0 bases removed from V and 7 bases from J, the gap between germline ends came to 9 bases. The CDR3 runs 13 residues. The CDR3 loop reads CASSESPGTGYTF. The CDR3 DNA follows: TGCGCCAGCAGTGAGTCCCCAGGGACTGGCTACACCTTC.

The chain combines TRBV7-2 with TRBJ2-3; a weak D match, TRBD2 (6 bases). The CDR3 contains 18 residues. Trimming left V 4 bases short and J 2 bases short, with 22 bases between. The germline CDR1 and CDR2 sequences are SGHTA and FQGNSA. CDR3 sequence: CASSSSGIMRGLTDTQYF. The CDR3 DNA reads TGTGCCAGCAGCTCCTCCGGGATCATGCGGGGCCTCACAGATACGCAGTATTTT.

This clonotype is labeled as medium-sized (0.01 to 0.1%). This chain links TRBV10-3 with TRBJ1-1; unclear D gene. The germline CDR1 and CDR2 sequences are ENHRY and SYGVKD. The CDR3 is 13 residues long. The ends were cut back, 0 bases at V and 7 bases at J, with 9 bases in the middle. CDR3 nucleotides: TGTGCCATCAGTGAGTCTATTAGAGTTGAAGCTTTCTTT. Encoded protein: CAISESIRVEAFF.

This clonotype was seen a handful of times. The chain joins TRBV19 to TRBJ2-3, with no clear D. Per germline, CDR1 LNHDA and CDR2 SQIVND (reference sequence). CDR3 length equals 15 residues. V was cut by 7 bases and J by 2 bases, with 16 bases left in between. CDR3: CASKSFGANTDTQYF. The CDR3 region has the DNA TGTGCCAGTAAGAGTTTTGGTGCGAACACAGATACGCAGTATTTT.

Points on this clonotype: This may come from a read error, since a much larger clone is one base off. The chain couples TRBV20-1 to TRBJ2-5; 13 bases are shared with TRBD2. The V gene's germline CDR1 is DFQATT and CDR2 SNEGSKA (reference sequence). The CDR3 spans 15 residues. The CDR3 reads CRAQRGLAGLETQYF. The DNA of the CDR3 is TGCAGGGCCCAACGGGGACTAGCGGGATTAGAGACCCAGTACTTC.

The rearrangement links TRBV30 to TRBJ1-1; TRBD1 agrees at 8 bases. The CDR3 has 14 amino acids. Germline CDR1 reads GTSNPN; CDR2 reads SVGIG (reference sequence). Trimming removed 3 bases from V and 8 bases from J; junction bases left unmatched: 11. CDR3 amino acids: CAWSSGTGRFEAFF. For the CDR3, the DNA is TGTGCCTGGAGCTCCGGGACAGGAAGATTCGAAGCTTTCTTT.

This clonotype was counted at least ten times. J is TRBJ2-1 and V is TRBV7-2, with TRBD2 matching over 9 bases. The CDR3 consists of 16 residues. Germline-derived CDR1 and CDR2 are SGHTA and FQGNSA. V shed 3 bases, J shed 2 bases, and the junction held 5 bases outside the gene matches. CDR3: CASSFSSGRPYNEQFF. The CDR3, as DNA: TGTGCCAGCAGCTTCTCCAGCGGGAGGCCCTACAATGAGCAGTTCTTC.

The genes are TRBV3-1 and TRBJ1-1; 7 bases agree with TRBD1. Germline lookup yields CDR1 LGHDT and CDR2 YNNKEL (reference sequence). Trimming at V came to 5 bases and at J to 6 bases, leaving 15 bases not matched to a gene. CDR3 length equals 16 residues. The CDR3 DNA sequence: TGTGCCAGCAGCGGGACCCCCGGGACAGCGGGGGCTGAAGCTTTCTTT. Translated: CASSGTPGTAGAEAFF.

This chain links TRBV5-5 with TRBJ2-7; tentative D call: TRBD1 (5 bases). V was trimmed by 4 bases and J by 4 bases, leaving 9 bases between them. The CDR3 loop spans 12 amino acids. The V gene's germline CDR1 is SGHKS and CDR2 YYEKEE (reference sequence). The CDR3 DNA is TGTGCCAGCAGCCCGGACATATACGAGCAGTACTTC. This encodes CASSPDIYEQYF.

The CDR3: CSARGGGASYNEQFF. The CDR3 DNA reads TGCAGTGCTAGGGGAGGGGGGGCCTCCTACAATGAGCAGTTCTTC. V gene TRBV20-1 combines with J gene TRBJ2-1, with D tentatively TRBD2 (7 bases). Germline assignment: CDR1 DFQATT and CDR2 SNEGSKA (reference sequence). V was clipped by 3 bases and J by 0 bases, with 12 bases between them. CDR3 size: 15 residues.

This clonotype was observed at least ten times. The J gene is TRBJ1-2, the V gene TRBV6-1, with D possibly being TRBD1 (6 bases). From germline, CDR1 is MNHNS and CDR2 SASEGT. The CDR3 consists of 15 residues. Trimming pared 3 bases from V and 6 bases from J, leaving 17 bases between. The chain's CDR3 is CASSDSPGEWDGYTF. CDR3 bases: TGTGCCAGCAGTGATTCCCCAGGGGAGTGGGATGGCTACACCTTC.

At least ten counts were recorded for this clonotype. The V and J genes are TRBV5-6 and TRBJ2-1; no definite D call. CDR1 is SGHDT and CDR2 is YYEEEE in the germline V gene. The CDR3 length is 16 residues. V lost 4 bases to trimming and J lost 0 bases, with 14 bases between them. Written as DNA, the CDR3 is TGTGCCAGCAGCCTCGGCCCGACCGGCTCCTACAATGAGCAGTTCTTC. Amino acid sequence: CASSLGPTGSYNEQFF.

The chain uses TRBV7-2 and TRBJ2-1; D might be TRBD2 (6 bases). Trimming pared 5 bases from V and 10 bases from J, leaving 12 bases between. The CDR3 is 12 amino acids. The germline V gene has CDR1 SGHTA and CDR2 FQGNSA. The CDR3 loop is CASSQASVEQFF. The CDR3 region has the DNA TGTGCCAGCAGCCAGGCTAGCGTCGAGCAGTTCTTC.